The clone carrying this T cell receptor beta chain was detected a few times. The data were obtained in a study of type 1 regulatory T cells. Study background: This in vitro CD4 product, T-allo10, is enriched for Tr1 cells and alloantigen-specific.

There are 14 residues in the CDR3. In germline, CDR1 is SGHAT, CDR2 FQNNGV. Trimming removed 4 bases from V and 5 bases from J, with 13 bases in between. A single record per CDR3 protein comes from TCRdb applying MiXCR to the reads. The sample includes some 89,000 distinct CDR3 sequences, 31% of them seen just once. The sequence derives from a human donor in good health. The chain has TRBV11-2 and TRBJ2-3; D is possibly TRBD2 (6 bases). The sample taken for sequencing was CD4+ T cells, either the whole sample or a sorted fraction (not recorded which). CDR3 nucleotide sequence: TGTGCCAGCAGCTCTCGGGACTCGGGAGATACGCAGTATTTT. Encoded protein: CASSSRDSGDTQYF.